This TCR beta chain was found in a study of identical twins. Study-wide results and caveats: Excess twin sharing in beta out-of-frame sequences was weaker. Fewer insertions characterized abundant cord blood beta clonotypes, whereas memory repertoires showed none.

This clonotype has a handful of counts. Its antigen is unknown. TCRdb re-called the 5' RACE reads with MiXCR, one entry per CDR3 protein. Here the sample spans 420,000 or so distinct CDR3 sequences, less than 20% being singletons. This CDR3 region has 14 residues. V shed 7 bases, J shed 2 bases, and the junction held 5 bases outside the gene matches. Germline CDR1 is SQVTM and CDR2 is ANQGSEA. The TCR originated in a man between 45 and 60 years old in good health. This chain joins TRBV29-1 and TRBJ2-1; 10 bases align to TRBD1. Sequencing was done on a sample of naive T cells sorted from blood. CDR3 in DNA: TGCAGCGGTTTCGACAGGGGGCCCTACAATGAGCAGTTCTTC. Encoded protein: CSGFDRGPYNEQFF.